The 27 T cell receptor beta chains presented below share a single source sample, sequenced in a study of T cell repertoires in cytomegalovirus infection. TCRdb re-derived calls from the reads in MiXCR, one entry per CDR3 protein. The sample lists some 110,000 distinct CDR3 sequences, roughly 9.1% occurring once. What these receptors recognize is not known. The sample comprised PBMCs, sequenced either directly or after in vitro stimulation (not recorded which). These receptors were collected from a human donor in good health (CMV status not recorded). Some clones in this sample may be carry-over from other donors' samples.

This sequence joins TRBV28 and TRBJ2-6; D possibly corresponds to TRBD1 (6 bases). Trimming took off 6 bases at V and 0 bases at J, with 12 bases between the two ends. CDR1 and CDR2 from the germline V gene are MDHEN and SYDVKM. The CDR3 covers 16 residues. DNA of the CDR3: TGTGCCAGCAGCAGGGGTTCCAGCTCTGGGGCCAACGTCCTGACTTTC. Translation: CASSRGSSSGANVLTF.

This clonotype was found many times. The chain combines TRBV11-2 with TRBJ2-2, with 9 nucleotides matching TRBD2. V lost 5 bases and J lost 1; bases outside the gene matches: 5. CDR3 length equals 16 residues. CDR1 and CDR2 (germline): SGHAT, FQNNGV. CDR3 in amino acids: CASSTKLAGNTGELFF. As DNA, the CDR3 is TGTGCCAGCAGCACAAAACTAGCGGGGAACACCGGGGAGCTGTTTTTT.

This chain links TRBV7-9 with TRBJ1-1; D unresolved. V lost 6 bases to trimming and J lost 4 bases, with 9 bases between them. The CDR3 is 12 residues long. Germline loops: CDR1 SEHNR, CDR2 FQNEAQ (reference sequence). The CDR3 reads CASSNTGTEAFF. The CDR3 coding sequence is TGTGCCAGCAGTAACACGGGCACTGAAGCTTTCTTT.

This clonotype was seen at least ten times. The chain links TRBV7-2 to TRBJ1-5; D uncertain. V lost 3 bases and J 7 bases, leaving 16 bases between the germline ends. The CDR3 loop spans 15 amino acids. The germline V gene has CDR1 SGHTA and CDR2 FQGNSA. Here the CDR3 DNA reads TGTGCCAGCAGCTTGGAGGGTCAGTCACGGCAGCCCCAGCATTTT. Its translation is CASSLEGQSRQPQHF.

This clonotype was observed many times. This chain connects TRBV9 to TRBJ2-7, with no clear D. Trimming shortened V by 0 bases and J by 0 bases, and 7 bases separated the two germline ends. Germline loops: CDR1 SGDLS, CDR2 YYNGEE. CDR3 length equals 14 residues. This CDR3 reads CASSVGLSSYEQYF. The CDR3 DNA sequence: TGTGCCAGCAGCGTAGGACTTAGCTCCTACGAGCAGTACTTC.

This clonotype was detected many times. CDR3 sequence reads: CAISESVGLKNIQYF. CDR3 DNA: TGTGCCATCAGTGAGTCGGTGGGACTGAAAAACATTCAGTACTTC. The V gene is TRBV10-3, the J gene TRBJ2-4, with D possibly TRBD2 on 6 matching bases. Germline V gene lookup returns CDR1 ENHRY and CDR2 SYGVKD. The CDR3 has 15 amino acids. The germline V and J ends were trimmed by 0 bases and 4 bases, with 10 bases remaining between them.

The sample holds many counts of this clonotype. The genes are TRBV5-6 and TRBJ2-1; 10 bases are a match to TRBD2. V was clipped by 0 bases and J by 7 bases; unmatched bases: 7. The CDR3 totals 16 residues. Germline-derived CDR1 and CDR2 are SGHDT and YYEEEE. DNA for the CDR3: TGTGCCAGCAGCTTGGCCCGCCTAGCGGGAGTTAATGAGCAGTTCTTC. Amino acid sequence: CASSLARLAGVNEQFF.

This clonotype was found many times. The chain uses TRBV6-5 and TRBJ2-3; tentative D call: TRBD2 (5 bases). Germline V lookup: CDR1 MNHEY, CDR2 SVGAGI. Between the trimmed V and J ends, which lost 2 bases and 1 base, there was a span of 7 bases. The CDR3 extends over 14 amino acids. The CDR3 region is CASSYGGRTDTQYF. CDR3 DNA sequence: TGTGCCAGCAGTTACGGCGGGCGCACAGATACGCAGTATTTT.

This clonotype was seen ten or more times. V gene TRBV7-8 combines with J gene TRBJ2-4; tentative D call: TRBD2 (6 bases). Germline V gene lookup returns CDR1 SGHVS and CDR2 FQNEAQ. This CDR3 has 16 amino acids. V lost 5 bases and J 3 bases, leaving 17 bases between the germline ends. As DNA, the CDR3 is TGTGCCAGCAGCCTTCTTAGGAGGGAGGTCAAAAACATTCAGTACTTC. Translating it yields CASSLLRREVKNIQYF.

This clonotype was seen only once. V is TRBV5-4 and J is TRBJ1-1; tentative D call: TRBD1 (6 bases). Germline values: CDR1 SGHNT, CDR2 YYREEE (reference sequence). The V and J ends lost 4 bases and 2 bases respectively, with 12 bases between them. The CDR3 is 14 amino acids. CDR3 sequence (DNA): TGTGCCAGCAGCCACCAGGGGCCAAACACTGAAGCTTTCTTT. Translating it yields CASSHQGPNTEAFF.

This clonotype was counted a few times. The J gene is TRBJ2-7, the V gene TRBV7-3, with TRBD1 matching 9 bases. This CDR3 has 13 amino acids. Germline CDR1 reads SGHTA; CDR2 reads FQGTGA. V lost 5 bases to trimming and J lost 3 bases; unmatched junction nucleotides: 2. The CDR3 nucleotides read TGTGCCAGCAGCCGGGACAGGGACTACGAGCAGTACTTC. This translates into CASSRDRDYEQYF.

The rearrangement joins TRBV5-1 to TRBJ1-1, with TRBD1 as a possible D gene (5 bases). CDR1 and CDR2 (germline): SGHRS, YFSETQ. V was trimmed by 4 bases and J by 1 base, leaving 11 bases between them. There are 14 residues in the CDR3. The DNA of the CDR3 is TGCGCCAGCAGCCCGCAGGGCCCGAACACTGAAGCTTTCTTT. It yields the protein CASSPQGPNTEAFF.

The chain is built from TRBV29-1 and TRBJ2-1, with D unresolved. Germline CDR1 and CDR2: SQVTM and ANQGSEA. Trimming cost V 3 bases and J 5 bases, with 8 bases left between them. The CDR3 is 12 amino acids. The CDR3 DNA sequence: TGCAGCGTTGAGCAGATTAACAATGAGCAGTTCTTC. Its translation: CSVEQINNEQFF.

This clonotype showed up many times. This chain connects TRBV7-2 to TRBJ1-3; tentative D call: TRBD1 (5 bases). The germline V gene has CDR1 SGHTA and CDR2 FQGNSA. This CDR3 has 14 residues. Trimming took 6 bases from V and 4 from J, leaving 13 bases between them. CDR3 in amino acids: CASRPARVGNTIYF. The CDR3 nucleotides read TGTGCCAGCAGACCGGCCAGGGTCGGAAACACCATATATTTT.

At least ten counts were recorded for this clonotype. The CDR3 bases are TGTGCCAGCAGCCCCCAGACTAGCGGAATCGACAATGAGCAGTTCTTC. Residues: CASSPQTSGIDNEQFF. The chain has TRBV11-3 and TRBJ2-1, with 9 bases that match TRBD2. Germline CDR1 reads SGHNT; CDR2 reads YENEEA. This CDR3 region has 16 residues. Trimming removed 5 bases from V and 5 bases from J; junction bases left unmatched: 10.

Here the CDR3 reads CASSLSPGRPGEQYF. The CDR3 DNA is TGTGCCAGCAGTCTCTCGCCGGGGCGACCGGGAGAGCAGTACTTC. The chain combines TRBV4-2 with TRBJ2-7; D may be TRBD1 or TRBD2 (5 bases each). Per the germline V gene, CDR1 is LGHNA and CDR2 is YNFKEQ. The CDR3 length is 15 residues. Deletions cut 6 bases from V and 7 bases from J, with 22 bases between.

There are many counts of this clonotype. The chain uses TRBV9 and TRBJ2-1, with 9 positions matching TRBD2. This CDR3 spans 16 amino acids. Trimming removed 0 bases from V and 5 bases from J; junction bases left unmatched: 6. Germline V gene sequence: CDR1 SGDLS, CDR2 YYNGEE. The CDR3 bases are TGTGCCAGCAGCGTAGGGCTAGCGGGACCAAACAATGAGCAGTTCTTC. Residues: CASSVGLAGPNNEQFF.

This clonotype was found many times. The chain carries TRBV5-4 and TRBJ2-5; no definite D call. Germline CDR1 is SGHNT and CDR2 is YYREEE (reference sequence). V gave up 0 bases and J gave up 2 bases, with 5 bases separating them. The CDR3 is 13 amino acids. The CDR3 sequence is CASSLVRQETQYF. The DNA for the CDR3 is TGTGCCAGCAGCTTGGTCAGGCAAGAGACCCAGTACTTC.

This clonotype came up a few times. The chain has TRBV6-1 and TRBJ2-7; D is undetermined. The germline V and J ends were trimmed by 1 base and 4 bases, with 8 bases remaining between them. This CDR3 comprises 13 residues. Per the germline V gene, CDR1 is MNHNS and CDR2 is SASEGT. In DNA form, the CDR3 reads TGTGCCAGCAGTGAAGTTTACCCATACGAGCAGTACTTC. This translates into CASSEVYPYEQYF.

This clonotype was detected ten times or more. The chain couples TRBV19 to TRBJ2-5, with D perhaps matching TRBD2 (5 bases). The CDR3 loop spans 13 amino acids. The V gene lost 8 bases and the J gene lost 5 bases, with 15 bases spanning the gap. From germline, CDR1 is LNHDA and CDR2 SQIVND (reference sequence). The CDR3: CASSLSGGETQYF. DNA for the CDR3: TGTGCCAGTTCCCTCTCCGGCGGGGAGACCCAGTACTTC.

This clonotype appeared many times. The rearrangement uses TRBV7-2 and TRBJ1-5; D is uncertain. The V end was cut by 7 bases, the J end by 2 bases, with 12 bases between. Germline V gene sequence: CDR1 SGHTA, CDR2 FQGNSA. The CDR3 consists of 14 residues. The DNA for the CDR3 is TGTGCCAGCATGTCCAGCGTCGGCAATCAGCCCCAGCATTTT. As protein: CASMSSVGNQPQHF.

The genes are TRBV20-1 and TRBJ2-1; 9 positions agree with TRBD2. There are 16 residues in the CDR3. Germline V gene lookup returns CDR1 DFQATT and CDR2 SNEGSKA (reference sequence). V gave up 1 base and J gave up 3 bases; unmatched junction bases: 7. CDR3 bases: TGCAGTGCTAGAGTAGTGGGACTAGCAGTCTACAATGAGCAGTTCTTC. It specifies CSARVVGLAVYNEQFF.

In this sample, this clonotype turned up many times. The J gene is TRBJ2-3, the V gene TRBV6-1, with D perhaps TRBD1 or TRBD2 (5 bases each). The CDR3 runs to 19 residues. V was trimmed by 5 bases and J by 6 bases, leaving 30 bases between them. The germline CDR1 and CDR2 sequences are MNHNS and SASEGT. The CDR3 loop is CASSPRPGPMTWQRDTQYF. CDR3 coding DNA: TGTGCCAGCAGTCCCCGACCGGGGCCTATGACTTGGCAACGTGATACGCAGTATTTT.

This clonotype was picked up a small number of times. This rearrangement joins TRBV19 to TRBJ2-5; D may be TRBD1 or TRBD2 (5 bases each). Deletions cut 5 bases from V and 5 bases from J, with 18 bases between. Germline V gives CDR1 LNHDA, CDR2 SQIVND (reference sequence). The CDR3 is made up of 15 amino acids. CDR3 in amino acids: CASSVNSRDGETQYF. As DNA, the CDR3 is TGTGCCAGTAGTGTAAATAGCCGGGACGGGGAGACCCAGTACTTC.

This clonotype was detected ten times or more. The chain joins TRBV19 to TRBJ2-1, with 10 bases identical to TRBD1. Germline CDR1 LNHDA, CDR2 SQIVND (reference sequence). The J segment lost 8 bases and the V segment lost 0 bases, leaving 7 bases of the junction unmatched. CDR3 length equals 16 residues. Here the CDR3 reads CASSIDYWDRGHEQFF. The CDR3 DNA sequence: TGTGCCAGTAGTATAGATTATTGGGACAGGGGCCATGAGCAGTTCTTC.

The gene calls are TRBV7-8 and TRBJ2-3; TRBD1 matches 9 bases. The J segment lost 3 bases and the V segment lost 5 bases, leaving 9 bases of the junction unmatched. This CDR3 has 16 residues. Germline loops: CDR1 SGHVS, CDR2 FQNEAQ. In nucleotides, the CDR3 is TGTGCCAGCAGCCGTTGGGACAGGGAGCCGACAGATACGCAGTATTTT. Translated, it gives CASSRWDREPTDTQYF.

This clonotype was seen more than once but under ten times. V and J are TRBV2 and TRBJ2-5, with D perhaps matching TRBD2 (5 bases). This CDR3 comprises 14 residues. Deletions cut 7 bases from V and 5 bases from J, with 17 bases between. CDR1 is SNHLY, CDR2 FYNNEI, per germline. The CDR3 DNA is TGTGCCAGCACTGGGAGCAACGTCGGGGAGACCCAGTACTTC. Translating gives CASTGSNVGETQYF.